This TCR beta chain was found in a study of T cells in Graves' hyperthyroidism and ophthalmopathy. Amplification targeted TCR beta CDR3 regions from RNA transcripts. In the first-round RT-PCR of the TCR CDR3, the HTBI primer set was used. Using its own MiXCR run on the multiplex PCR reads, TCRdb lists one record per CDR3 protein. Here the sample spans approximately 300,000 distinct CDR3 sequences, about a sixth being singletons. This clonotype was observed at least ten times. Looked up from germline, CDR1 is PRHDT and CDR2 is FYEKMQ (reference sequence). The V segment lost 2 bases and the J segment 4 bases; nucleotides outside the gene matches: 6. This CDR3 region has 15 residues.

This rearrangement joins TRBV13 to TRBJ2-3, with 7 bases aligning to TRBD2. This TCR came from a woman aged 60 to 75 with Graves' ophthalmopathy. The specimen was blood. CDR3 in DNA: TGTGCCAGCAGCTTACCAGCGGGAATGGCAGATACGCAGTATTTT. Amino acids: CASSLPAGMADTQYF.